This is a list of T cell receptor beta chains from one sample in a study of neoadjuvant anti-PD-1 for oral cavity cancer. TCRdb keeps only in-frame clones here, not all; method: immunoSEQ multiplex PCR. The table lists approximately 32,000 clones, 87% of them singletons. This specimen consisted of PBMCs, obtained before nivolumab (anti-PD-1) treatment. These receptor sequences come from a person aged 35 to 85 with oral cavity squamous cell carcinoma. The CDR3 runs from the conserved cysteine through the conserved F or W. A D gene is named only where the DNA matches it firmly. Size is stated for part of the rows, as once, few or many counts, or as a class when the clone is expanded.

V: TRBV4-3; length: 15; size: .; D: TRBD2; J: TRBJ2-3; CDR3: CASSQAAGGRDTQYF; DNA: TGCGCCAGCAGCCAAGCTGCGGGGGGGAGAGATACGCAGTATTTT
V: TRBV18; length: 14; size: .; D: TRBD1; J: TRBJ1-5; CDR3: CASSGTGSNQPQHF; DNA: TGTGCCAGCTCCGGGACAGGCAGCAATCAGCCCCAGCATTTT
V: TRBV6-1; length: 18; size: .; D: .; J: TRBJ1-2; CDR3: CASSAPVNRHRTNYGYTF; DNA: TGTGCCAGCAGTGCCCCCGTTAACAGACATAGAACTAACTATGGCTACACCTTC
V: TRBV5-1; length: 12; size: once; D: .; J: TRBJ2-5; CDR3: CASSRGQETQYF; DNA: TGCGCCAGCAGCCGGGGTCAGGAGACCCAGTACTTC
V: TRBV21-1; length: 16; size: once; D: .; J: TRBJ1-5; CDR3: CASSKDCEDSNQPQHF; DNA: TGTGCCAGCAGCAAAGATTGTGAGGACAGCAATCAGCCCCAGCATTTT
V: TRBV5-1; length: 19; size: .; D: TRBD1; J: TRBJ1-4; CDR3: CASSLRPPGTGGESEKLFF; DNA: TGCGCCAGCAGCTTAAGGCCTCCCGGGACAGGGGGCGAAAGCGAAAAACTGTTTTTT
V: TRBV19; length: 13; size: .; D: .; J: TRBJ1-5; CDR3: CASSIDLQKPQHF; DNA: TGTGCCAGTAGTATAGATCTGCAGAAGCCCCAGCATTTT
V: TRBV30; length: 11; size: .; D: .; J: TRBJ1-6; CDR3: CAWTSGEALHF; DNA: TGTGCCTGGACTTCGGGAGAGGCCCTCCACTTT
V: TRBV2; length: 18; size: few; D: TRBD2; J: TRBJ2-5; CDR3: CASREGLAGASGVETQYF; DNA: TGTGCCAGCAGGGAGGGACTAGCGGGGGCATCGGGGGTGGAGACCCAGTACTTC
V: TRBV7-6; length: 15; size: .; D: .; J: TRBJ2-3; CDR3: CASSRGTGEGDTQYF; DNA: TGTGCCAGCAGCCGTGGGACGGGAGAAGGAGATACGCAGTATTTT
V: TRBV15; length: 15; size: .; D: TRBD1; J: TRBJ1-2; CDR3: CATSRGQDRTYGYTF; DNA: TGTGCCACCAGCAGAGGCCAGGACAGGACCTATGGCTACACCTTC
V: TRBV27; length: 13; size: .; D: .; J: TRBJ1-2; CDR3: CASSSTGVYGYTF; DNA: TGTGCCAGCAGTTCGACGGGAGTCTATGGCTACACCTTC
V: TRBV7-9; length: 18; size: .; D: .; J: TRBJ1-2; CDR3: CASSFQSSVGLNNYGYTF; DNA: TGTGCCAGCAGCTTCCAGTCTTCAGTGGGGCTGAATAACTATGGCTACACCTTC
V: TRBV5-1; length: 16; size: .; D: .; J: TRBJ1-1; CDR3: CASSLPGGMENTEAFF; DNA: TGCGCCAGCAGCTTGCCGGGGGGTATGGAGAACACTGAAGCTTTCTTT
V: TRBV4-3; length: 15; size: .; D: TRBD1; J: TRBJ2-1; CDR3: CASSSGTGEFGEQFF; DNA: TGCGCCAGCAGCTCCGGGACAGGGGAGTTCGGTGAGCAGTTCTTC
V: TRBV11-3; length: 12; size: .; D: .; J: TRBJ2-7; CDR3: CASSLGVGEQYF; DNA: TGTGCCAGCAGCTTAGGTGTGGGCGAGCAGTACTTC
V: TRBV15; length: 15; size: .; D: .; J: TRBJ2-7; CDR3: CATRPDRDTLYEQYF; DNA: TGTGCCACCAGACCAGACCGGGACACACTTTACGAGCAGTACTTC
V: TRBV6-1; length: 13; size: few; D: .; J: TRBJ1-6; CDR3: CASSEGKNSPLHF; DNA: TGTGCCAGCAGTGAAGGGAAAAATTCACCCCTCCACTTT
V: TRBV6-1; length: 14; size: .; D: TRBD1; J: TRBJ2-3; CDR3: CASNGQGEADTQYF; DNA: TGTGCCAGCAACGGACAGGGGGAGGCAGATACGCAGTATTTT
V: TRBV6-5; length: 13; size: .; D: .; J: TRBJ1-5; CDR3: CASSYSPEQPQHF; DNA: TGTGCCAGCAGTTACTCGCCAGAACAGCCCCAGCATTTT
V: TRBV28; length: 16; size: .; D: TRBD2; J: TRBJ2-7; CDR3: CASSLWRLAGDYEQYF; DNA: TGTGCCAGCAGTTTATGGCGACTAGCGGGGGACTACGAGCAGTACTTC
V: TRBV7-6; length: 15; size: .; D: TRBD2; J: TRBJ2-7; CDR3: CASSPRLARSYEQYF; DNA: TGTGCCAGCAGCCCCCGACTAGCGAGGTCCTACGAGCAGTACTTC
V: TRBV10-3; length: 13; size: .; D: .; J: TRBJ1-5; CDR3: CAISLGENQPQHF; DNA: TGTGCCATCAGTCTAGGGGAAAATCAGCCCCAGCATTTT
V: TRBV7-9; length: 12; size: .; D: .; J: TRBJ1-6; CDR3: CASSRGNSPLHF; DNA: TGTGCCAGCAGCCGGGGCAATTCACCCCTCCACTTT
V: TRBV5-1; length: 14; size: .; D: .; J: TRBJ1-2; CDR3: CASSLDRILDGYTF; DNA: TGCGCCAGCAGCTTAGACAGGATCCTTGATGGCTACACCTTC
V: TRBV5-4; length: 15; size: .; D: TRBD2; J: TRBJ2-5; CDR3: CASSHSGEPYSAQYF; DNA: TGTGCCAGCAGCCATAGCGGGGAACCTTACTCGGCCCAGTACTTC
V: TRBV7-9; length: 14; size: medium-sized; D: .; J: TRBJ1-3; CDR3: CASSLDGRGDTIYF; DNA: TGTGCCAGCAGCTTAGATGGCAGGGGAGACACCATATATTTT
V: TRBV11-2; length: 17; size: .; D: TRBD2; J: TRBJ2-5; CDR3: CASSLDRGLAGVETQYF; DNA: TGTGCCAGCAGCTTAGATCGTGGACTAGCGGGGGTAGAGACCCAGTACTTC
V: TRBV7-8; length: 15; size: .; D: .; J: TRBJ2-1; CDR3: CASSPMTRGGNEQFF; DNA: TGTGCCAGCAGTCCTATGACAAGGGGAGGCAATGAGCAGTTCTTC
V: TRBV2; length: 15; size: .; D: .; J: TRBJ1-3; CDR3: CASRLDSDSGNTIYF; DNA: TGTGCCAGCAGGCTTGACAGCGACTCTGGAAACACCATATATTTT
V: TRBV9; length: 17; size: .; D: TRBD2; J: TRBJ2-3; CDR3: CASSFLPGTSGTDTQYF; DNA: TGTGCCAGCAGCTTCCTCCCGGGGACTAGCGGCACAGATACGCAGTATTTT
V: TRBV2; length: 14; size: .; D: .; J: TRBJ2-2; CDR3: CASSESAGAGELFF; DNA: TGTGCCAGCAGTGAATCGGCAGGGGCCGGGGAGCTGTTTTTT
V: TRBV28; length: 14; size: .; D: TRBD1; J: TRBJ1-2; CDR3: CASSLRGGRYGYTF; DNA: TGTGCCAGCAGTTTACGAGGGGGCAGGTATGGCTACACCTTC
V: TRBV2; length: 12; size: .; D: TRBD2; J: TRBJ2-7; CDR3: CASRVAGDEQYF; DNA: TGTGCCAGCAGAGTAGCGGGCGACGAGCAGTACTTC
V: TRBV7-6; length: 15; size: .; D: .; J: TRBJ1-4; CDR3: CASSLAWGLNEKLFF; DNA: TGTGCCAGCAGCTTAGCGTGGGGCTTAAATGAAAAACTGTTTTTT
V: TRBV30; length: 12; size: .; D: TRBD1; J: TRBJ1-2; CDR3: CAWSAGGNGYTF; DNA: TGTGCCTGGAGTGCAGGGGGCAATGGCTACACCTTC
V: TRBV11-2; length: 18; size: .; D: .; J: TRBJ1-1; CDR3: CASSLGFRQVTGNTEAFF; DNA: TGTGCCAGCAGCTTAGGGTTTAGACAGGTGACGGGAAACACTGAAGCTTTCTTT
V: TRBV11-2; length: 16; size: .; D: TRBD1; J: TRBJ2-7; CDR3: CASSTSTGTGVYEQYF; DNA: TGTGCCAGCAGCACCTCGACCGGGACAGGAGTCTACGAGCAGTACTTC
V: TRBV10-3; length: 14; size: .; D: .; J: TRBJ1-2; CDR3: CAISATQGQYGYTF; DNA: TGTGCCATCAGTGCCACTCAGGGCCAGTATGGCTACACCTTC
V: TRBV7-2; length: 15; size: .; D: TRBD1; J: TRBJ1-5; CDR3: CASSFTQGGNQPQHF; DNA: TGTGCCAGCAGCTTTACTCAGGGGGGCAATCAGCCCCAGCATTTT
V: TRBV27; length: 14; size: once; D: TRBD1; J: TRBJ1-5; CDR3: CASRRTGGNQPQHF; DNA: TGTGCCAGCAGGAGGACAGGGGGCAATCAGCCCCAGCATTTT
V: TRBV9; length: 15; size: .; D: .; J: TRBJ2-2; CDR3: CASSVVRGATGELFF; DNA: TGTGCCAGCAGCGTAGTTAGGGGGGCCACCGGGGAGCTGTTTTTT
V: TRBV19; length: 16; size: .; D: .; J: TRBJ1-2; CDR3: CASSIGVGGGNYGYTF; DNA: TGTGCCAGTAGTATCGGCGTCGGCGGGGGTAACTATGGCTACACCTTC
V: TRBV7-3; length: 15; size: .; D: TRBD2; J: TRBJ2-1; CDR3: CASSLAGGHYNEQFF; DNA: TGTGCCAGCAGCTTAGCGGGGGGGCACTACAATGAGCAGTTCTTC
V: TRBV28; length: 13; size: .; D: .; J: TRBJ1-1; CDR3: CASRVQGNTEAFF; DNA: TGTGCCAGCAGAGTACAGGGGAACACTGAAGCTTTCTTT